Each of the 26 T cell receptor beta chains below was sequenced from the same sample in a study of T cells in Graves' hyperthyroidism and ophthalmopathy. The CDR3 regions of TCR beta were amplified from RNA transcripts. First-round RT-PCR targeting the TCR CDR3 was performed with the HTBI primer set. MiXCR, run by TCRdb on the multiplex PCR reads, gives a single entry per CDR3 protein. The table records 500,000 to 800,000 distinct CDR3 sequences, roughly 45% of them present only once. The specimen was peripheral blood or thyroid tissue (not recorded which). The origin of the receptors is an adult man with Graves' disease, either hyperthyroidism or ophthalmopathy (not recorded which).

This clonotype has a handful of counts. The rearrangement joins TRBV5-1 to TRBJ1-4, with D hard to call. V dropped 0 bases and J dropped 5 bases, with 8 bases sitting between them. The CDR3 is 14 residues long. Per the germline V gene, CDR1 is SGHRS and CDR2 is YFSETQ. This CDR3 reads CASSLAGRNEKLFF. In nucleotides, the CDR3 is TGCGCCAGCAGCTTGGCCGGCAGAAATGAAAAACTGTTTTTT.

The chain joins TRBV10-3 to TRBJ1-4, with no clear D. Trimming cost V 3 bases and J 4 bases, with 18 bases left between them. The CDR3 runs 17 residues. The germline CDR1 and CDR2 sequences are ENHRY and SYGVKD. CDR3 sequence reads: CAISDRESALINEKLFF. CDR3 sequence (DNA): TGTGCCATCAGTGATCGGGAGAGCGCGCTTATTAATGAAAAACTGTTTTTT.

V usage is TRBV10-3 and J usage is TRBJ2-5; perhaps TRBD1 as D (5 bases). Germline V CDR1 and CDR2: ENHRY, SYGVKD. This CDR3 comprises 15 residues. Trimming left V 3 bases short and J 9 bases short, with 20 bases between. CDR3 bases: TGTGCCATCAGTGAAGGTAGGGGTGCTAATCAGCCCCAGTACTTC. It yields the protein CAISEGRGANQPQYF.

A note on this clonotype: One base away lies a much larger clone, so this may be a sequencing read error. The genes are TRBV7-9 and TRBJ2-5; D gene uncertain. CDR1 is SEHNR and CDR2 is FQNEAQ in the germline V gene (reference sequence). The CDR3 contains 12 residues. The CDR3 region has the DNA TGTGCCTGCAGCTTAATCTCGGAGACCCAGTACTTC. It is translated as CACSLISETQYF.

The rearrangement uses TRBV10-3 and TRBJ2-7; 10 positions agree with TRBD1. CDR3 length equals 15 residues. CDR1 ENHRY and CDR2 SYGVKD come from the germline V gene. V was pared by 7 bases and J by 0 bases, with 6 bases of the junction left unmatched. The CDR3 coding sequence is TGTGCCATCACACGACAGGGGGCGAGCTCCTACGAGCAGTACTTC. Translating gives CAITRQGASSYEQYF.

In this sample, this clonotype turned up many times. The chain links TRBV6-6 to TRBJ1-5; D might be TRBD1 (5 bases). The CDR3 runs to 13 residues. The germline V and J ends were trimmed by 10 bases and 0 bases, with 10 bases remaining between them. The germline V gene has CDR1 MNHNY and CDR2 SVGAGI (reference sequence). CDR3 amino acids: CATGGFSNQPQHF. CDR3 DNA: TGTGCCACCGGGGGGTTTAGCAATCAGCCCCAGCATTTT.

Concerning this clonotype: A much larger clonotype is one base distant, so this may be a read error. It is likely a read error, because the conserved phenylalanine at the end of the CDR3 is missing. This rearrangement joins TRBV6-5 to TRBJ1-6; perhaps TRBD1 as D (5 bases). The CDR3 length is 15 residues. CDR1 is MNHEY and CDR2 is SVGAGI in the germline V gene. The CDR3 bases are TGTGCCATCAGTGGCGGGGCAGGAAATAATTCACCCCTCCACGTT. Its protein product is CAISGGAGNNSPLHV.

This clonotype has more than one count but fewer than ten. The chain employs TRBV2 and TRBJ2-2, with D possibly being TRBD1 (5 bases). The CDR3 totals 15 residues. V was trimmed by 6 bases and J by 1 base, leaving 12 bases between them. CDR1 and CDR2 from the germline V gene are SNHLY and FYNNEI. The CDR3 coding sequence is TGTGCCAGCAGGTCGATGACAGTGAACACCGGGGAGCTGTTTTTT. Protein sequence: CASRSMTVNTGELFF.

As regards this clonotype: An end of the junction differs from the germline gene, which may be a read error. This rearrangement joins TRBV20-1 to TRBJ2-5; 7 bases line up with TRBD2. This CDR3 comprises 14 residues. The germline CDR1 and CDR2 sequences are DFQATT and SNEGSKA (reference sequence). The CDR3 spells CSARVAGVGETQHF. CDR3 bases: TGCAGTGCTCGAGTGGCGGGGGTCGGAGAGACCCAGCACTTC.

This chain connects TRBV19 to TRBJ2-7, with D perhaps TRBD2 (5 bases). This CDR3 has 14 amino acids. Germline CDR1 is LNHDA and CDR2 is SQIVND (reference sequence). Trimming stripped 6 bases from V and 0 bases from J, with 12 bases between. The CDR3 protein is CASRRAVNSYEQYF. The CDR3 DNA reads TGTGCCAGTAGGCGGGCAGTTAACTCCTACGAGCAGTACTTC.

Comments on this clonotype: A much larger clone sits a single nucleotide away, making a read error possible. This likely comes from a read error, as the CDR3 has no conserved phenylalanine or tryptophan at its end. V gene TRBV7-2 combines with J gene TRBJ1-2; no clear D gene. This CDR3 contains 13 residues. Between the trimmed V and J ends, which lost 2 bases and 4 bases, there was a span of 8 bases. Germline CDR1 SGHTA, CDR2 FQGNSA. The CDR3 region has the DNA TGTGCCAGCAGCTTAAGGAACAGCTATGGCTACACCTCC. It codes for CASSLRNSYGYTS.

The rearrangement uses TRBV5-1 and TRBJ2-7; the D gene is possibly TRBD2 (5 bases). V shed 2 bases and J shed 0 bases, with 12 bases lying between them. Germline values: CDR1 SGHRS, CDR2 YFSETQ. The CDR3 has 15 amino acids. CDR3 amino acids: CASSFHGLSSYEQYF. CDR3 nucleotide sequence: TGCGCCAGCAGCTTCCACGGACTCAGCTCCTACGAGCAGTACTTC.

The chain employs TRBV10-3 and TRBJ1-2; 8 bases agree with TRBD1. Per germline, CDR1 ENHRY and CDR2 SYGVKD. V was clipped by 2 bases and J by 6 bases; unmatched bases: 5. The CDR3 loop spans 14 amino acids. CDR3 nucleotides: TGTGCCATCAGTGAGAGGCAGGGGGCAGATGGCTACACCTTC. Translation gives CAISERQGADGYTF.

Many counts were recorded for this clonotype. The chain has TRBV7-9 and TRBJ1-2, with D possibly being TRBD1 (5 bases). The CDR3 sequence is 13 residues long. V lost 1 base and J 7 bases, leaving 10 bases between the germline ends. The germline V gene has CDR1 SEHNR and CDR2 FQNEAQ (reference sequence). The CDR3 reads CASSLGTRVGYTF. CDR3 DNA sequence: TGTGCCAGCAGCTTAGGTACCAGGGTTGGCTACACCTTC.

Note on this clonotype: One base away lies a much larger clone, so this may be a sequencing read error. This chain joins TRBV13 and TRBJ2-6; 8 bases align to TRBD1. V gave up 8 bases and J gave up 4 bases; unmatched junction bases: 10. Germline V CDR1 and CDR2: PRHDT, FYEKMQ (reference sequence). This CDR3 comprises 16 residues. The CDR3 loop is CASSALQGAGANVLTF. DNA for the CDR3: TGTGCCAGCTCAGCTTTGCAGGGGGCCGGGGCCAACGTCCTGACTTTC.

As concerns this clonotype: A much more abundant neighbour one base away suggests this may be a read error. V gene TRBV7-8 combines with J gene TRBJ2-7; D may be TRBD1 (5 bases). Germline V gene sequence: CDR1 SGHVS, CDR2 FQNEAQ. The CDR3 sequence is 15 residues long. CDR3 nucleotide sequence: TGTGCCAGCAACTTATTTCAGGGTCCAACCTACGAGCAGTACTTC. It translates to CASNLFQGPTYEQYF.

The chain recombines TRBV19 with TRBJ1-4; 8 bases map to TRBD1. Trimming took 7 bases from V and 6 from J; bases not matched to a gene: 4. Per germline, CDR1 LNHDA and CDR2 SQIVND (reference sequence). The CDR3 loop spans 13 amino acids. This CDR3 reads CASNRGLDEKLFF. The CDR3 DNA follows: TGTGCCAGTAACAGGGGGTTGGATGAAAAACTGTTTTTT.

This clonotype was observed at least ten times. The CDR3 coding sequence is TGCAGCGTTGACGGAGGGGGGGAAAAACTGTTTTTT. As protein: CSVDGGGEKLFF. The V gene is TRBV29-1, the J gene TRBJ1-4, with a tentative D call TRBD1 (6 bases). CDR1 is SQVTM and CDR2 is ANQGSEA in the germline V gene. The CDR3 length is 12 residues. The V gene lost 3 bases and the J gene lost 8 bases, with 10 bases spanning the gap.

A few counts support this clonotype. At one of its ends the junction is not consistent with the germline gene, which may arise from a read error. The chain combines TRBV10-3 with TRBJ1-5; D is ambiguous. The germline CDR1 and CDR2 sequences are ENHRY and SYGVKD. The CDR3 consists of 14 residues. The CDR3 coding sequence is TGTGCCAGCAGTTACGGGCAAACAAATCAGCCCCAGCATTTT. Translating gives CASSYGQTNQPQHF.

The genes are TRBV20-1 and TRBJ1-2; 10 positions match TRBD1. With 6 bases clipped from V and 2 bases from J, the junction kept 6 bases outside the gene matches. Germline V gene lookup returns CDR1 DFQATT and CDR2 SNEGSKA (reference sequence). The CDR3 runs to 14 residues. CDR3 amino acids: CSAPPGQGNYGYTF. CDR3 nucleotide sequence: TGCAGTGCCCCCCCGGGACAGGGGAACTATGGCTACACCTTC.

In DNA, the CDR3 is TGTGCCAGCCAGGAGACTTATAGCAATCAGCCCCAGCATTTT. This sequence encodes CASQETYSNQPQHF. The chain is built from TRBV28 and TRBJ1-5, with no clear D. V lost 8 bases and J lost 0, with 11 bases in between. The CDR3 is 14 amino acids. The germline gives CDR1 MDHEN, CDR2 SYDVKM.

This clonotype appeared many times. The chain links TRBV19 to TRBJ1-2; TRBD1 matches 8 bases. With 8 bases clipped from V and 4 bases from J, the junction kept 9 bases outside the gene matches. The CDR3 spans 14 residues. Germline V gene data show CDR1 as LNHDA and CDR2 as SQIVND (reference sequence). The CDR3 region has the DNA TGTGCCAGTGCCCGGACAGGGATGGTCTATGGCTACACCTTC. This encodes CASARTGMVYGYTF.

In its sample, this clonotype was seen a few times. The CDR3 region is CASSLQKTNEKLFF. The CDR3 bases are TGTGCCAGCAGCTTACAGAAAACTAATGAAAAACTGTTTTTT. The J gene is TRBJ1-4, the V gene TRBV11-2; D unresolved. The CDR3 covers 14 residues. With 2 bases removed from V and 1 base from J, the gap between germline ends came to 5 bases. From germline, CDR1 is SGHAT and CDR2 FQNNGV.

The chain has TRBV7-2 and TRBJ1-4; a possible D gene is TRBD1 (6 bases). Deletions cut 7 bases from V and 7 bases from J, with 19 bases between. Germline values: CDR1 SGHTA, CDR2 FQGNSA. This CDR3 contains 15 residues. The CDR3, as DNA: TGTGCCAGCACAAGATCCGGCAGGGGAGGTGAAAAACTGTTTTTT. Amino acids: CASTRSGRGGEKLFF.

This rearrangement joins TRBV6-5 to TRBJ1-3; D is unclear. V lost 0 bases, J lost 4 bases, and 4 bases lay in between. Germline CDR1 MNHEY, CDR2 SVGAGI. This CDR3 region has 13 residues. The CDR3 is CASSYSTGNTIYF. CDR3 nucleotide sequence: TGTGCCAGCAGTTACTCTACGGGAAACACCATATATTTT.

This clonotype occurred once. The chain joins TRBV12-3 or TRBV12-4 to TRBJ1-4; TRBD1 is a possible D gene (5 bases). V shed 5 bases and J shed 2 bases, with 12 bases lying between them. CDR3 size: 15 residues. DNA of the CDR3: TGTGCCAGCAGTCAGAAAGGGGCGACTAATGAAAAACTGTTTTTT. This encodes CASSQKGATNEKLFF.